This entry lists 10 T cell receptor beta chains sequenced from one sample in a study of T cells after yellow fever vaccination. MiXCR, run by TCRdb on the 5' RACE reads, gives a single entry per CDR3 protein. The table lists 95,000 to 100,000 distinct CDR3 sequences, roughly 5.8% of them singletons. Source: CD8+ T cells sorted from PBMCs, taken 10 days after the yellow fever booster vaccination. The receptors derive from a man aged 18-30 years who received the YFV17D yellow fever vaccine.

The chain couples TRBV15 to TRBJ2-7; D is ambiguous. There are 18 residues in the CDR3. Germline-derived CDR1 and CDR2 are LNHNV and YYDKDF (reference sequence). Trimming took off 4 bases at V and 0 bases at J, with 22 bases between the two ends. The CDR3 nucleotides are TGTGCCACCAGCACGGAATTGGGGATCCCCGTCCTCTCCTACGAGCAGTACTTC. As protein: CATSTELGIPVLSYEQYF.

This clonotype came up a few times. The chain carries TRBV11-2 and TRBJ1-1; 7 nucleotides agree with TRBD1. The CDR3 is 15 amino acids. CDR1 SGHAT and CDR2 FQNNGV come from the germline V gene. The V and J ends lost 1 base and 4 bases, in that order; junction bases with no gene match: 6. CDR3 sequence reads: CASSLGEGGGTEAFF. CDR3 nucleotide sequence: TGTGCCAGCAGCTTAGGGGAAGGGGGCGGCACTGAAGCTTTCTTT.

This rearrangement joins TRBV2 to TRBJ2-7; 7 bases agree with TRBD2. The CDR3 loop spans 12 amino acids. J was trimmed by 4 bases and V by 8 bases; bases with no gene match: 5. Germline lookup yields CDR1 SNHLY and CDR2 FYNNEI. The CDR3 loop reads CASGTIGYEQYV. Written as DNA, the CDR3 is TGTGCCAGCGGGACTATTGGATACGAGCAGTACGTC.

This clonotype was picked up a small number of times. The chain carries TRBV12-3 or TRBV12-4 and TRBJ2-5; 7 nucleotides align to TRBD1. This CDR3 region has 15 residues. With 4 bases clipped from V and 3 bases from J, the junction kept 8 bases outside the gene matches. CDR3 bases: TGTGCCAGCAGTTCCCCGGGACAGAGAAAAGAGACCCAGTACTTC. Residues: CASSSPGQRKETQYF.

The V and J genes are TRBV7-9 and TRBJ2-5, with 7 bases fitting TRBD1. The junction had 10 bases not matched to a gene; V was cut back by 4 bases and J by 5 bases. The CDR3 has 15 residues. The V gene's germline CDR1 is SEHNR and CDR2 FQNEAQ (reference sequence). Here the CDR3 reads CASSSMTGTRETQYF. The CDR3, as DNA: TGTGCCAGCAGCTCTATGACAGGGACGCGGGAGACCCAGTACTTC.

This rearrangement joins TRBV6-6 to TRBJ2-1; possibly TRBD2 for D (6 bases). There are 12 residues in the CDR3. Trimming removed 4 bases at V and 9 bases at J, with 10 bases between. CDR1 is MNHNY, CDR2 SVGAGI, per germline (reference sequence). CDR3 nucleotides: TGTGCCAGCAGTTCGACTAGAATTGAGCAGTTCTTC. Its translation is CASSSTRIEQFF.

The chain has TRBV7-8 and TRBJ2-7; D call uncertain. The V end was cut by 5 bases, the J end by 1 base, with 15 bases between. Per germline, CDR1 SGHVS and CDR2 FQNEAQ. This CDR3 contains 15 residues. The CDR3 here is CASSQQSEVSYEQYV. Written as DNA, the CDR3 is TGTGCCAGCAGCCAGCAGAGTGAGGTATCCTACGAGCAGTACGTC.

This clonotype has a count of ten or more. The CDR3 reads CASSYFQRGEQFF. The DNA of the CDR3 is TGTGCCAGCAGTTACTTTCAGCGGGGTGAGCAGTTCTTC. The rearrangement links TRBV6-5 to TRBJ2-1; 7 positions match TRBD2. Germline CDR1 MNHEY, CDR2 SVGAGI. The junction had 3 bases not matched to a gene; V was cut back by 1 base and J by 9 bases. This CDR3 region has 13 residues.

The gene calls are TRBV7-9 and TRBJ2-1, with D perhaps TRBD1 or TRBD2 (5 bases each). V dropped 5 bases and J dropped 7 bases, with 18 bases sitting between them. CDR1 is SEHNR and CDR2 is FQNEAQ in the germline V gene (reference sequence). The CDR3 has 15 amino acids. The CDR3 region has the DNA TGTGCCAGCAGCCCGTGGGGGTTGGGATGGAATGAGCAGTTCTTC. Translation gives CASSPWGLGWNEQFF.

This clonotype was detected a few times. This chain connects TRBV7-8 to TRBJ2-1; TRBD2 might be the D (6 bases). CDR3 length: 13 residues. The ends were cut back, 4 bases at V and 9 bases at J, with 13 bases in the middle. CDR1 is SGHVS, CDR2 FQNEAQ, per germline. The CDR3 protein is CASSWRGTLEQFF. The DNA of the CDR3 is TGTGCCAGCAGCTGGAGAGGGACTCTTGAGCAGTTCTTC.